This TCR beta chain was recovered during a study of patients and donors after allogeneic stem cell transplantation. TCRdb processed the RT-PCR reads anew with MiXCR; each CDR3 protein has one entry. Here the sample spans roughly 190,000 distinct CDR3 sequences, 41% being singletons. The CDR3 runs to 14 residues. The V gene end was trimmed by 8 bases and the J gene end by 5 bases; junction bases not matched to a gene: 10. Germline CDR1 is ENHRY and CDR2 is SYGVKD. The sample consisted of blood, either unsorted or a sorted T cell fraction (not recorded which). The chain carries TRBV10-3 and TRBJ1-1; 8 bases match TRBD1. This sequence originates from a human donor who was either an allogeneic HSCT recipient or a stem cell or donor lymphocyte infusion donor (not recorded which). It is not recorded whose cells these are; they may come from a transplant donor. CDR3 sequence reads: CAICPDREETEAFF. DNA for the CDR3: TGTGCCATCTGTCCGGACAGGGAGGAAACTGAAGCTTTCTTT.